The clone carrying this TCR beta chain was counted a single time. The use of a sample-barcoded 5' primer and a J-beta primer mix characterized a second PCR of about 6 to 11 cycles. At least 2.5 million CDR3-containing paired-end reads were obtained per sample. TCRdb re-derived calls from the 5' RACE reads in MiXCR, one entry per CDR3 protein. The repertoire holds roughly 1,100,000 distinct CDR3 sequences, with under 30% as singletons. This sample was included in a study of blood T cells in healthy people across ages. From germline, CDR1 is SEHNR and CDR2 FQNEAQ (reference sequence). The CDR3 covers 13 residues. Trimming took 6 bases from V and 5 from J; bases not matched to a gene: 6. The people who gave samples were healthy Caucasians from Russia, aged roughly 6 to 95. Another study also made use of these data, one on T cells of mothers and their children. That source adds: About 6 children and their three healthy Caucasian mothers were the donors. The authors identified no persistent microchimeric T cell clones.

The sample was blood. This clonotype was obtained from a girl between 2 and 10 years old in good health. The chain recombines TRBV7-9 with TRBJ1-1; 7 bases are shared with TRBD1. Here the CDR3 DNA reads TGTGCCAGCAGACAAGACAGGGTTACTGAAGCTTTCTTT. Protein: CASRQDRVTEAFF.